The T cell receptor beta chain described here comes from a study of OX40 agonist ivuxolimab in advanced cancers. Method: immunoSEQ multiplex PCR; TCRdb's copy keeps in-frame clones and lacks some. There are 35,000 to 40,000 clones in the sample; about 88% occur only once, and 2% to 2.5% lies in the top ten. V dropped 4 bases and J dropped 2; count of bases not matched to a gene: 11. This CDR3 has 17 residues. Germline values: CDR1 SGHDN, CDR2 FVKESK. The rearrangement uses TRBV14 and TRBJ2-4; TRBD1 matches at 7 bases. Sequences were derived from CD4+ or CD8+ T cells sorted from blood, sampled in a trial of the OX40 agonist ivuxolimab. The origin of this receptor is an adult with an advanced solid tumor such as melanoma, head and neck, liver or kidney cancer. DNA of the CDR3: TGTGCCAGCAGCCCCTCCACAGGGGCAGGGTCCAAAAACATTCAGTACTTC. It translates to CASSPSTGAGSKNIQYF.